The 30 T cell receptor beta chains below all came from one sample that was sequenced in a study of blood T cell repertoires in COVID-19. Data came from immunoSEQ multiplex PCR; TCRdb stores just in-frame clones and leaves some out. The profile shows roughly 130,000 clones, 65% to 85% of them singletons. The sample comprised peripheral blood. These TCRs come from a man between 65 and 85 years old with acute or convalescent COVID-19.

This clone was detected a few times. J is TRBJ2-1 and V is TRBV2; possibly TRBD2 for D (6 bases). V lost 0 bases to trimming and J lost 6 bases, with 21 bases between them. Germline lookup yields CDR1 SNHLY and CDR2 FYNNEI. CDR3 length equals 18 residues. In DNA, the CDR3 is TGTGCCAGCAGTGAAGCGCTTCGTCGGGCAGGGAGGATCAATGAGCAGTTCTTC. It is translated as CASSEALRRAGRINEQFF.

The count of this clone is one. This rearrangement joins TRBV2 to TRBJ1-1, with 9 bases identical to TRBD1. Germline loops: CDR1 SNHLY, CDR2 FYNNEI. The V and J ends lost 5 bases and 4 bases, in that order; junction bases with no gene match: 11. This CDR3 region has 16 residues. CDR3: CASSWDRERVGTEAFF. CDR3 sequence (DNA): TGTGCCAGCAGTTGGGACAGGGAGAGGGTAGGCACTGAAGCTTTCTTT.

The rearrangement joins TRBV5-5 to TRBJ1-4; 9 nucleotides agree with TRBD1. Unmatched junction bases numbered 9, after V lost 4 bases and J lost 2 bases. This CDR3 has 17 amino acids. The germline V gene has CDR1 SGHKS and CDR2 YYEKEE (reference sequence). Written as DNA, the CDR3 is TGTGCCAGCAGCGGGACTGACAGGGGGTCCACTAATGAAAAACTGTTTTTT. This translates into CASSGTDRGSTNEKLFF. The full variable domain, in which reference TRBV5-5 and TRBJ1-4 provide the parts outside the CDR3, is DAGVTQSPTHLIKTRGQQVTLRCSPISGHKSVSWYQQVLGQGPQFIFQYYEKEERGRGNFPDRFSARQFPNYSSELNVNALLLGDSALYLCASSGTDRGSTNEKLFFGSGTQLSVL.

The V and J genes are TRBV18 and TRBJ1-3; 7 bases line up with TRBD1. V gave up 3 bases and J gave up 0 bases; unmatched junction bases: 5. CDR3 length: 16 amino acids. Germline values: CDR1 KGHSH, CDR2 LQKENI. CDR3 DNA sequence: TGTGCCAGCTCACCGACAGGGCCATACTCTGGAAACACCATATATTTT. Its translation: CASSPTGPYSGNTIYF. Combining the CDR3 with reference TRBV18 and TRBJ1-3 gives the whole variable domain NAGVMQNPRHLVRRRGQEARLRCSPMKGHSHVYWYRQLPEEGLKFMVYLQKENIIDESGMPKERFSAEFPKEGPSILRIQQVVRGDSAAYFCASSPTGPYSGNTIYFGEGSWLTVV.

Of note for this clone: One junction end disagrees with the germline gene, perhaps due to a read error. The V call is TRBV5-1, the J call TRBJ2-3, with 9 bases aligning to TRBD1. CDR1 and CDR2 from the germline V gene are SGHRS and YFSETQ. This CDR3 is 15 amino acids long. CDR3 bases: TGCGCCAGCAGTTTGGGACAGGGTCTCACAGATACGCAGTATTTT. This sequence encodes CASSLGQGLTDTQYF.

The chain recombines TRBV28 with TRBJ2-5; 14 positions match TRBD2. This CDR3 spans 16 amino acids. From germline, CDR1 is MDHEN and CDR2 SYDVKM. Unmatched junction bases numbered 2, after V lost 3 bases and J lost 2 bases. CDR3 protein: CASSFGLAGGQETQYF. The CDR3 bases are TGTGCCAGCAGTTTCGGACTAGCGGGGGGTCAAGAGACCCAGTACTTC.

The J gene is TRBJ2-3, the V gene TRBV6-5, with 9 bases aligning to TRBD1. In germline, CDR1 is MNHEY, CDR2 SVGAGI. The junction had 5 bases not matched to a gene; V was cut back by 5 bases and J by 2 bases. This CDR3 is built from 15 residues. CDR3 DNA: TGTGCCAGCAGTCCAAACAGGGGGCCCACAGATACGCAGTATTTT. This codes for CASSPNRGPTDTQYF.

The chain employs TRBV29-1 and TRBJ2-1, with a possible D match to TRBD2 (7 bases). CDR3 length: 15 amino acids. V gave up 4 bases and J gave up 3 bases, with 16 bases separating them. From germline, CDR1 is SQVTM and CDR2 ANQGSEA. CDR3 region: CSVAPFRGGYNEQFF. The DNA of the CDR3 is TGCAGCGTTGCCCCCTTTAGGGGGGGCTACAATGAGCAGTTCTTC.

The chain links TRBV11-2 to TRBJ1-2, with D possibly TRBD1 on 6 matching bases. There are 15 residues in the CDR3. Trimming removed 5 bases at V and 7 bases at J, with 20 bases between. Looked up from germline, CDR1 is SGHAT and CDR2 is FQNNGV. CDR3 sequence reads: CASSPVQGLLRGYTF. The CDR3 region has the DNA TGTGCCAGCAGCCCCGTACAGGGTCTGTTACGTGGCTACACCTTC.

The V gene is TRBV5-4, the J gene TRBJ2-3; D ambiguous. Trimming pared 4 bases from V and 1 base from J, leaving 13 bases between. CDR1 is SGHNT and CDR2 is YYREEE in the germline V gene (reference sequence). This CDR3 spans 15 amino acids. The CDR3 here is CASSLASGGTDTQYF. DNA of the CDR3: TGTGCCAGCAGCCTGGCCTCGGGTGGCACAGATACGCAGTATTTT.

The chain couples TRBV28 to TRBJ2-7; 8 bases are a match to TRBD2. Germline trimming cut 8 bases from V and 3 bases from J; bases unmatched to any gene: 15. This CDR3 is built from 16 residues. Germline V gene sequence: CDR1 MDHEN, CDR2 SYDVKM. The CDR3 DNA reads TGTGCCAGCCGTGACGTAGACAGCGGGAGCCTCTACGAGCAGTACTTC. Its protein is CASRDVDSGSLYEQYF.

There are a few counts of this clone. The chain joins TRBV10-3 to TRBJ1-6; D is ambiguous. Germline CDR1 ENHRY, CDR2 SYGVKD. The CDR3 covers 16 residues. Trimming shortened V by 6 bases and J by 2 bases, and 14 bases separated the two germline ends. The CDR3 region is CAISAGGRAYNSPLHF. CDR3 DNA sequence: TGTGCCATCAGCGCTGGAGGGAGGGCCTATAATTCACCCCTCCACTTT.

The chain is built from TRBV19 and TRBJ1-3; D remains ambiguous. Trimming pared 3 bases from V and 0 bases from J, leaving 12 bases between. Germline V gives CDR1 LNHDA, CDR2 SQIVND (reference sequence). This CDR3 contains 16 residues. Written as DNA, the CDR3 is TGTGCCAGTAGTATCTACTACACGAGCTCTGGAAACACCATATATTTT. This translates into CASSIYYTSSGNTIYF.

The CDR3 DNA sequence: TGTGCCAGCAGCTTTGGGACAGACTACGAGCAGTACTTC. This gives the protein CASSFGTDYEQYF. The chain employs TRBV11-2 and TRBJ2-7, with 7 bases matching TRBD1. The V gene's germline CDR1 is SGHAT and CDR2 FQNNGV. The V and J ends lost 3 bases and 3 bases, in that order; junction bases with no gene match: 2. There are 13 residues in the CDR3.

This clone was observed a few times. The chain has TRBV23-1 and TRBJ1-5; D possibly corresponds to TRBD1 (6 bases). TRBV23-1 is recorded as an ORF, its role being uncertain. Trimming left V 4 bases short and J 7 bases short, with 17 bases between. This CDR3 comprises 15 residues. CDR3 loop: CASSPSGHEVQPQHF. The CDR3 coding sequence is TGCGCCAGCAGTCCCTCGGGACATGAGGTCCAGCCCCAGCATTTT.

This clone was detected a few times. This rearrangement joins TRBV10-3 to TRBJ1-1; TRBD1 matches at 7 bases. The CDR3 is made up of 14 amino acids. CDR1 and CDR2 from the germline V gene are ENHRY and SYGVKD. Trimming cost V 0 bases and J 10 bases; bases outside gene matches: 8. For the CDR3, the DNA is TGTGCCATCAGTGAGTCTGGTGACAGGGATGGAGCTTTCTTT. Protein: CAISESGDRDGAFF.

The chain employs TRBV7-2 and TRBJ1-4, with 9 bases aligning to TRBD1. The V and J ends lost 1 base and 8 bases, in that order; junction bases with no gene match: 5. The germline V gene encodes CDR1 SGHTA and CDR2 FQGNSA. This CDR3 has 15 amino acids. The DNA of the CDR3 is TGTGCCAGCAGCTTAGGGGGACAGGGATCGGAAAAACTGTTTTTT. Translating gives CASSLGGQGSEKLFF.

The CDR3: CASSTRQGAGGELFF. CDR3 nucleotide sequence: TGTGCCAGCAGTACAAGACAGGGGGCCGGCGGGGAGCTGTTTTTT. This chain uses TRBV27 with TRBJ2-2; 10 positions match TRBD1. The CDR3 length is 15 residues. The V and J ends lost 5 bases and 7 bases, in that order; junction bases with no gene match: 7. Germline values: CDR1 MNHEY, CDR2 SMNVEV (reference sequence).

This chain links TRBV3-1 (or the pseudogene TRBV3-2) with TRBJ2-2, with 8 positions matching TRBD2. With 1 base clipped from V and 4 bases from J, the junction kept 8 bases outside the gene matches. The CDR3 contains 17 residues. Germline V lookup: CDR1 LGHDT, CDR2 YNNKEL (reference sequence). The CDR3 loop reads CASSQVYSGGGTGELFF. DNA of the CDR3: TGTGCCAGCAGCCAAGTGTACAGCGGGGGTGGCACCGGGGAGCTGTTTTTT.

The chain carries TRBV6-6 and TRBJ1-6; D unclear. This CDR3 region has 15 residues. In germline, CDR1 is MNHNY, CDR2 SVGAGI (reference sequence). V gave up 2 bases and J gave up 9 bases, with 14 bases separating them. The CDR3 here is CASSYLEGRSSPLHF. CDR3 in DNA: TGTGCCAGCAGTTACCTCGAGGGTCGTAGTTCACCCCTCCACTTT.

The chain combines TRBV18 with TRBJ1-1; D is possibly TRBD1 (6 bases). Germline V CDR1 and CDR2: KGHSH, LQKENI. CDR3 length equals 13 residues. V shed 3 bases and J shed 5 bases, with 10 bases lying between them. The CDR3 sequence: CASSPAGVTEAFF. DNA for the CDR3: TGTGCCAGCTCACCGGCAGGGGTTACTGAAGCTTTCTTT.

The rearrangement joins TRBV5-5 to TRBJ2-7; TRBD1 matches at 8 bases. The CDR3 extends over 15 amino acids. CDR1 SGHKS and CDR2 YYEKEE come from the germline V gene (reference sequence). V trimming: 4 bases; J trimming: 2 bases; junction bases outside the gene matches: 8. The CDR3 DNA is TGTGCCAGCAGCAGAACAGGGGGAGAAACCTACGAGCAGTACTTC. This codes for CASSRTGGETYEQYF. Full variable domain (missing parts from reference TRBV5-5 and TRBJ2-7): DAGVTQSPTHLIKTRGQQVTLRCSPISGHKSVSWYQQVLGQGPQFIFQYYEKEERGRGNFPDRFSARQFPNYSSELNVNALLLGDSALYLCASSRTGGETYEQYFGPGTRLTVT.

The chain combines TRBV5-1 with TRBJ1-6; 8 nucleotides align to TRBD1. This CDR3 comprises 16 residues. CDR1 is SGHRS and CDR2 is YFSETQ in the germline V gene. V lost 3 bases, J lost 4 bases, and 6 bases stayed unmatched. As DNA, the CDR3 is TGCGCCAGCAGCTCCCGGACAGGGCAATATAATTCACCCCTCCACTTT. It encodes CASSSRTGQYNSPLHF.

The genes are TRBV6-5 and TRBJ1-6; perhaps TRBD1 as D (6 bases). Germline V gene sequence: CDR1 MNHEY, CDR2 SVGAGI. V lost 1 base, J lost 10 bases, and 11 bases lay in between. The CDR3 runs to 14 residues. For the CDR3, the DNA is TGTGCCAGCAGTTACTGGCAGGGGCGGTCACCCCTCCACTTT. Its translation: CASSYWQGRSPLHF.

The chain couples TRBV10-3 to TRBJ2-1, with 9 bases that match TRBD2. CDR3 length equals 15 residues. Germline trimming cut 2 bases from V and 7 bases from J; bases unmatched to any gene: 6. Germline V gives CDR1 ENHRY, CDR2 SYGVKD. CDR3 region: CAISEGGLAANEQFF. The CDR3 nucleotides read TGTGCCATCAGTGAGGGGGGACTAGCTGCAAATGAGCAGTTCTTC.

The gene calls are TRBV29-1 and TRBJ2-2; D might be TRBD1 (7 bases). In germline, CDR1 is SQVTM, CDR2 ANQGSEA. V lost 7 bases, J lost 4 bases, and 19 bases lay in between. CDR3 length equals 15 residues. In nucleotides, the CDR3 is TGCAGCGCCCGACAGGGCGGGGTTAGCACCGGGGAGCTGTTTTTT. Translation: CSARQGGVSTGELFF.

The chain couples TRBV2 to TRBJ1-3, with D perhaps TRBD1 (5 bases). The germline CDR1 and CDR2 sequences are SNHLY and FYNNEI. The CDR3 is 11 residues long. The CDR3 loop reads CAGGAGNTIYF. DNA of the CDR3: TGTGCAGGAGGGGCTGGAAACACCATATATTTT. The whole variable domain, remainder taken from reference TRBV2 and TRBJ1-3, is EPEVTQTPSHQVTQMGQEVILRCVPISNHLYFYWYRQILGQKVEFLVSFYNNEISEKSEIFDDQFSVERPDGSNFTLKIRSTKLEDSAMYFCAGGAGNTIYFGEGSWLTVV.

The chain combines TRBV7-9 with TRBJ1-5; D is undetermined. This CDR3 has 13 residues. Between the trimmed V and J ends, which lost 8 bases and 0 bases, there was a span of 8 bases. Germline values: CDR1 SEHNR, CDR2 FQNEAQ (reference sequence). CDR3 in amino acids: CASGTDSNQPQHF. CDR3 sequence (DNA): TGTGCCAGCGGCACAGATAGCAATCAGCCCCAGCATTTT.

This chain uses TRBV3-1 (or the pseudogene TRBV3-2) with TRBJ2-3; 9 bases map to TRBD2. Trimming at V came to 3 bases and at J to 4 bases, leaving 11 bases not matched to a gene. Germline V lookup: CDR1 LGHDT, CDR2 YNNKEL (reference sequence). This CDR3 spans 17 amino acids. CDR3 region: CASSHSLSGGRADTQYF. CDR3 nucleotides: TGTGCCAGCAGCCATTCCCTTAGCGGGGGTAGGGCAGATACGCAGTATTTT.

The chain couples TRBV29-1 to TRBJ1-4; a possible D gene is TRBD1 (6 bases). Trimming shortened V by 6 bases and J by 7 bases, and 15 bases separated the two germline ends. This CDR3 has 13 amino acids. In germline, CDR1 is SQVTM, CDR2 ANQGSEA. CDR3 bases: TGCAGCGTGGCAGGGGTGGGCGGTGAAAAACTGTTTTTT. Its translation: CSVAGVGGEKLFF. The full variable domain, in which reference TRBV29-1 and TRBJ1-4 provide the parts outside the CDR3, is SAVISQKPSRDICQRGTSLTIQCQVDSQVTMMFWYRQQPGQSLTLIATANQGSEATYESGFVIDKFPISRPNLTFSTLTVSNMSPEDSSIYLCSVAGVGGEKLFFGSGTQLSVL.